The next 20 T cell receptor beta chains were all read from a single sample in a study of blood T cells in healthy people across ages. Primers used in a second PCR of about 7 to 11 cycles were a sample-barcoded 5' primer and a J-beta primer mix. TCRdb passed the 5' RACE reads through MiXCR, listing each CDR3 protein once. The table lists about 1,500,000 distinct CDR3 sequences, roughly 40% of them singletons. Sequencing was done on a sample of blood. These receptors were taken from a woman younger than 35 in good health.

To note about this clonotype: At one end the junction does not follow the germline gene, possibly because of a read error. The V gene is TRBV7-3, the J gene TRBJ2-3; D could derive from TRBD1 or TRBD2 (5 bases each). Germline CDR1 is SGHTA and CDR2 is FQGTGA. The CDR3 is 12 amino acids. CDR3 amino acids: CASSSLEGTRYF. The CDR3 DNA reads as TGTGCCAGCAGCTCGTTAGAGGGGACGCGGTATTTT.

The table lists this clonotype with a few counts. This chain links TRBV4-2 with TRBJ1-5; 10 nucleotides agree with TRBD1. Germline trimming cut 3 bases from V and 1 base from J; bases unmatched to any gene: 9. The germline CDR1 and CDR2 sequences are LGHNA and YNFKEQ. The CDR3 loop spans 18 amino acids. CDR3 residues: CASSHLKPGQGSNQPQHF. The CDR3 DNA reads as TGTGCCAGCAGCCATCTGAAACCGGGACAGGGGAGCAATCAGCCCCAGCATTTT.

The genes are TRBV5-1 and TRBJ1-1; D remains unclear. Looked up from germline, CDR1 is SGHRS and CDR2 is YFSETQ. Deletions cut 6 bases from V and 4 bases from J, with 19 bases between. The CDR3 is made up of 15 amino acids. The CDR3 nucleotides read TGCGCCAGCACCCTGGGGTCGGCAAGGACCACTGAAGCTTTCTTT. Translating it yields CASTLGSARTTEAFF.

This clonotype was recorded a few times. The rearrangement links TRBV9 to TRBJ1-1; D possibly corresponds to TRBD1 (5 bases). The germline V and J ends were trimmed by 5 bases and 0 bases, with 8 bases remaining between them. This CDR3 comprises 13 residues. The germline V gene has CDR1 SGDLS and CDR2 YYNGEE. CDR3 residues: CASRSGLNTEAFF. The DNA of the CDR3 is TGTGCCAGCAGGTCGGGGCTGAACACTGAAGCTTTCTTT.

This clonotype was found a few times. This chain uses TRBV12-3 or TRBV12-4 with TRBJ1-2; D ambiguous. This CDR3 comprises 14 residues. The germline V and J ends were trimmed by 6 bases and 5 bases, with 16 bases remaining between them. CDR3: CASSPGPLDYGYTF. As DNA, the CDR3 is TGTGCCAGCAGCCCCGGACCCTTGGATTATGGCTACACCTTC.

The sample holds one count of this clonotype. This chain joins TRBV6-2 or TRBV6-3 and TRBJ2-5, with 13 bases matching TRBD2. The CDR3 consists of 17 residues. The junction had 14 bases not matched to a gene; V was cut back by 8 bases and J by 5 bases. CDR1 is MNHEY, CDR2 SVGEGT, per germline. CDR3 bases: TGTGCCAGCTACCGGAACGGACTAGCGGGGGTTTGGGAGACCCAGTACTTC. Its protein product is CASYRNGLAGVWETQYF.

CDR3 residues: CAAGEGGSYNEQFF. In DNA, the CDR3 is TGTGCCGCTGGTGAGGGGGGCTCCTACAATGAGCAGTTCTTC. The chain recombines TRBV24-1 with TRBJ2-1; D tentatively reads TRBD1 or TRBD2 (6 bases each). V dropped 12 bases and J dropped 0 bases, with 14 bases sitting between them. The CDR3 is made up of 14 amino acids. Germline CDR1 reads KGHDR; CDR2 reads SFDVKD.

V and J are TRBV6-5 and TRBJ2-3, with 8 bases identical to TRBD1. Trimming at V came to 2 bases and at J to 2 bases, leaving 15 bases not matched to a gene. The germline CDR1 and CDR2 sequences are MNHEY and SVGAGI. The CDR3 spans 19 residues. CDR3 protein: CASSYNDQQGGDHTDTQYF. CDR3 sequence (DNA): TGTGCCAGCAGTTACAATGATCAACAGGGGGGAGACCACACAGATACGCAGTATTTT.

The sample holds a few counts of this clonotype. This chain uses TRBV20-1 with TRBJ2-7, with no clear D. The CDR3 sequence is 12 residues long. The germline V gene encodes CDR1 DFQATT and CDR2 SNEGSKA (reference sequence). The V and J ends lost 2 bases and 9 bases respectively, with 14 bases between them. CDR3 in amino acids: CSARPPDRWQYF. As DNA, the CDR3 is TGCAGTGCTAGACCCCCCGATAGATGGCAGTACTTC.

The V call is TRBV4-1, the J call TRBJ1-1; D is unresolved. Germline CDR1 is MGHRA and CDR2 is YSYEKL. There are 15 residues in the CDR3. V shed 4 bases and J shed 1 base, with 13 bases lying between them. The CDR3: CASSRLTTENTEAFF. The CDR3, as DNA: TGCGCCAGCAGCCGCCTTACTACGGAGAACACTGAAGCTTTCTTT.

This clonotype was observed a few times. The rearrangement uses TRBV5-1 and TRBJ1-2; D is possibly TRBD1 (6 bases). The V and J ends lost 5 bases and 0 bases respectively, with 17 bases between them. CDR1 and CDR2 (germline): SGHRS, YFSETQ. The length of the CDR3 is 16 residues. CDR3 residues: CASRPTTGLSNYGYTF. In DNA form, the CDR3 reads TGCGCCAGCAGACCAACGACAGGACTCTCTAACTATGGCTACACCTTC.

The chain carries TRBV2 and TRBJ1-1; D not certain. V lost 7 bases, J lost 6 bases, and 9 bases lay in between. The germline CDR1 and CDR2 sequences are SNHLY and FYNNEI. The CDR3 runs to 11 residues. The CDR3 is CASTRRSEAFF. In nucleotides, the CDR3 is TGTGCCAGCACGAGAAGGTCTGAAGCTTTCTTT.

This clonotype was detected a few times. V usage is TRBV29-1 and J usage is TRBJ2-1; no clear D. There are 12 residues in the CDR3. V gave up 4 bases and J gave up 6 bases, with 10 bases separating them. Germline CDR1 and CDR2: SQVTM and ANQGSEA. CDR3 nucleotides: TGCAGCGTTGGCCAGCTCCTCAATGAGCAGTTCTTC. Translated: CSVGQLLNEQFF.

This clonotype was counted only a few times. Here the CDR3 reads CSARAVGAYEQYF. Written as DNA, the CDR3 is TGCAGCGCCCGTGCCGTGGGGGCCTACGAGCAGTACTTC. The chain recombines TRBV29-1 with TRBJ2-7; D might be TRBD1 or TRBD2, each matching 5 bases. This CDR3 spans 13 amino acids. Trimming shortened V by 7 bases and J by 2 bases, and 15 bases separated the two germline ends. CDR1 is SQVTM and CDR2 is ANQGSEA in the germline V gene.

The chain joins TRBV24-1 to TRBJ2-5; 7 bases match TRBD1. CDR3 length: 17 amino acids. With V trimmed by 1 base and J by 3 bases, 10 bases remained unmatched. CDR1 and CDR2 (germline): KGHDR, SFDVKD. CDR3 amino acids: CATSDLSSSGQKETQYF. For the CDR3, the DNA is TGTGCCACCAGTGATTTAAGCTCTTCGGGACAGAAAGAGACCCAGTACTTC.

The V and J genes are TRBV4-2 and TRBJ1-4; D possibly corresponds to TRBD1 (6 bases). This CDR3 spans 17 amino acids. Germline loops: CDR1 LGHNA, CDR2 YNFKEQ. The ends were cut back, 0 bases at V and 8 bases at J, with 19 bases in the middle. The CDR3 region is CASSQDPRGPVGEKLFF. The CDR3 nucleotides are TGTGCCAGCAGCCAAGATCCCCGGGGGCCAGTTGGGGAAAAACTGTTTTTT.

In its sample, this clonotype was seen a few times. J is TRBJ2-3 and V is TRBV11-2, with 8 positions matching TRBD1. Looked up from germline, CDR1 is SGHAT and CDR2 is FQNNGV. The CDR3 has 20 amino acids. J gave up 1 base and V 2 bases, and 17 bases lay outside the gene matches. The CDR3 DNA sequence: TGTGCCAGCAGCTTAAAGTCCGGACAGGGTCTCGCGGTGGGCACAGATACGCAGTATTTT. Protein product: CASSLKSGQGLAVGTDTQYF.

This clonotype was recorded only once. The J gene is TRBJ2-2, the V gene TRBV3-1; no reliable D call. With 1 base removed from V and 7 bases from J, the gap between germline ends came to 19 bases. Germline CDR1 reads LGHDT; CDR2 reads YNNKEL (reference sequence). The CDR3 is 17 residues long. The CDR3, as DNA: TGTGCCAGCAGCCAAGGATTTGGCTCGACCGAAGGCGGGGAGCTGTTTTTT. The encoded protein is CASSQGFGSTEGGELFF.

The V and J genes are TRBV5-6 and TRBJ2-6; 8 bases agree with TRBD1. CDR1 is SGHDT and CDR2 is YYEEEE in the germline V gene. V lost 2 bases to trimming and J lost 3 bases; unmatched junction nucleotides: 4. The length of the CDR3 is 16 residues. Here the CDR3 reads CASSFQGAGGANVLTF. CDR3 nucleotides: TGTGCCAGCAGCTTCCAGGGGGCTGGTGGGGCCAACGTCCTGACTTTC.

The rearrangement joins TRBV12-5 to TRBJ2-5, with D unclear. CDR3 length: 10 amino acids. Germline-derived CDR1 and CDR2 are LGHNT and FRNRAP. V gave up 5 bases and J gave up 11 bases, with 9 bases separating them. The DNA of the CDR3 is TGTGCTAGTGGTCCTCAACTTCAGTACTTC. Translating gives CASGPQLQYF.